This T cell receptor (beta chain) is from a study of blood T cells in healthy people across ages. About this clonotype itself: Its antigen is unknown.

Germline V gene lookup returns CDR1 DFQATT and CDR2 SNEGSKA (reference sequence). Trimming pared 2 bases from V and 2 bases from J, leaving 10 bases between. The CDR3 consists of 13 residues. A second PCR of roughly 7 to 11 cycles used a sample-barcoded 5' primer and a J-beta primer mix. Every molecule of cDNA carried a tag from a template-switch adaptor with 12 random nucleotides. In TCRdb, the 5' RACE reads were re-called with MiXCR into one record per CDR3 protein. The sample holds roughly 830,000 distinct CDR3 sequences; around two thirds are singletons and the top ten take around a quarter. Overall study results and limits: The study regarded diversity estimates from one million T cells as underestimates. CMV status of donors was unknown, possibly confounding expanded clonotype changes.

The TCR sequence derives from a man aged 25-40 years in good health. Sequenced material: blood. The genes are TRBV20-1 and TRBJ2-7; no reliable D call. CDR3 sequence reads: CSARQATPYEQYF. The CDR3 DNA reads TGCAGTGCTAGACAGGCGACCCCCTACGAGCAGTACTTC.